This T cell receptor beta chain was observed in a study of vaccination and CD4 T cells after COVID-19. General study results and limits: It was found that, in convalescent patients, 304 of 307 vaccine-specific clones were spike mono-reactive.

CDR1 and CDR2 (germline): SEHNR, FQNEAQ (reference sequence). CDR3 length: 12 residues. Oncomine TCR Beta short-read sequencing was applied to DNA from cultured CD4+ T cells. Once CD4+ T cells had been cultured, genomic DNA was extracted from them. TCRdb itself ran the PCR reads through MiXCR, one entry per CDR3 protein. The profile shows about 7,200 distinct CDR3 sequences, roughly a third of them singletons. Treatment here: approximately nine-day PBMC culture with coronavirus spike peptide pools or control peptides (ViraFEST assay). Gathering of the CD4+ T cells, from the unexposed donor, took place before the COVID-19 pandemic (2011-2018). Only a few counts were recorded for this clonotype. Its antigen remains unknown. An end of the junction differs from the germline gene, which may be a read error.

The V and J genes are TRBV7-9 and TRBJ2-7; tentative D call: TRBD2 (6 bases). The sequence was collected from a human donor in good health. The sample comprised CD4+ T cells from blood, cultured in vitro. The CDR3 coding sequence is TGTGCCAGCAGCCCCGGGGACTTCTTAGTGGACTTC. Translating gives CASSPGDFLVDF.